This paragraph reports one T cell receptor beta chain. The antigen this receptor binds is unknown. No base-level quality is on record; no much larger clone is a single base apart. Based on the germline V gene (reference sequence), the CDR1 and CDR2 sequences are SEHNR and FQNEAQ. The CDR3 has 15 amino acids, counting the end cysteine and phenylalanine. Of all the DNA, just the CDR3 is kept, 45 bases in frame from base 1. Deletion took 6 bases off V and 2 bases off J, with a span of 16 bases between the germline ends. Using the deep immunoSEQ assay, multiplex PCR amplified TCR CDR3 regions from genomic DNA. Genomic DNA extracted from each cell subset was distributed evenly over all wells of several immunoSEQ 96-well plates, and each plate served as one replicate. For sorted subsets, roughly 200 ng genomic DNA, equal to tens of thousands of T cell genomes, was loaded into each replicate PCR. Purified libraries were measured with a Qubit 3.0 fluorometer, size-checked on a Bioanalyzer 2100, and measured again with the KAPA Library Quantification kit. Every immunoSEQ 96-well plate was sequenced on a dedicated single-read 150-cycle Illumina NextSeq 550 flow cell. On the study's bioinformatics: The immunoSEQ output contained only junctional sequences without quality scores, so filtering could not match that applied to full-length reads. Sequences were annotated with PyIR, a Python wrapper for IgBLAST v1.9, and V/J genes and CDR3 were assigned using IMGT germline references. Reads were removed for weak V/J assignments (E-value above 1e-6), missing CDR3, stop codons, out-of-frame junctions, or ambiguous translated residues. A V3J clonotype was defined by an identical inferred V gene, J gene, and CDR3 amino acid sequence. Percentage overlap between repertoires was calculated by dividing the number of shared unique clonotypes by the size of the smaller repertoire. Richness of each repertoire was evaluated using RTK rarefaction, the Chao1 estimator, and Recon v2.1 estimates of unobserved clonotypes. For all TCRbeta clonotypes obtained by the gDNA method from a handful of donors, generation probabilities were computed with OLGA. TCRdb mirrors the immuneACCESS table, restricted to in-frame sequences. Some clones are absent from its copies; in checked studies, under half trace to an unresolved V gene, and the reason for the others is unknown. The DNA gave D and trimming, while V, J and clone size come from that table. The sample yields about a million clones; under 80% were counted once. Around 1.5% of the sample lies in the top ten.

The data stem from a study of shared clonotypes between healthy human individuals (dated by TCRdb to about 2020). Study-level background: The cohort included a few men and two women between 18 and 49 years of age. To estimate repertoire size and how much clonotype sharing occurs between individuals, the study deeply sequenced the blood TCR repertoires of about 5 healthy adults. For each donor, CD4 naive and CD4 memory were each given three plates, CD8 naive was given two plates, and CD8 memory was given one plate. Different laboratories and diverse techniques were used to prepare libraries and sequence TCR repertoires, to increase sequencing depth and limit assay-specific biases. Leukapheresis yielded between about 0.8 and 8.9 billion PBMCs per donor. Broad study findings and their caveats: Estimated clonotype richness was generally larger for naive than for memory subsets. Even with the large sequencing depth, rarefaction of the sorted-subset datasets indicated that sequencing was incomplete. Sampling was restricted to blood, and TCR repertoires in tissue are likely to differ from TCR repertoires in blood. When a few donors were compared, the shared fraction of clonotypes was around 5.1% for naive CD4, roughly 3.4% for naive CD8, 2.3% for memory CD4, and around 0.37% for memory CD8. Compared with non-shared clonotypes, the clonotypes found in all four sorted-subset donors had higher generation probabilities. Pairwise subsampling led to the expectation that sequencing depth would affect the degree of clonotype sharing among donors. The small number of donors limited the genetic and exposure-history diversity represented.

Donors were healthy HIV-negative adults with no recently reported acute infections or vaccinations. Only Caucasian adults living in Nashville, Tennessee, USA were represented among the donors. CD4+ T cells were enriched by magnetic negative selection; naive cells were then positively selected on CD45RA, and the negative fraction formed the memory subset. Blood was obtained by leukapheresis, after which PBMCs were separated by Ficoll-Histopaque density gradient centrifugation and cryopreserved in liquid nitrogen vapor phase. Purity and quantity of every magnetically sorted T cell population were checked by analytical flow cytometry. Genomic DNA was isolated from each sorted fraction and quantified by UV absorbance on a Nanodrop 2000c.

This clonotype was sampled from a young man in good health. The rearranged segments are TRBV7-9 and TRBJ2-5; no D gene call is confident. Sequenced input: memory CD4+ T cells sorted from blood. What the cell subset or site label conveys for this sample: CD45RA-negative fraction. The bases are TGTGCCAGCAGGTCAGGATTTGGAGCACAAGAGACCCAGTACTTC. Its translation reads: CASRSGFGAQETQYF.